What follows are 4 T cell receptor beta chains derived from one specimen sequenced in a study of human T cells and chemical hapten exposure (dated by TCRdb to the early 2020s). The sample's time point, from its label and the paper: patch test 1, 2 weeks after DPC sensitization. What this sample's treatment or condition label stands for: therapeutic diphenylcyclopropenone sensitization with weekly scalp DPC. Libraries were made using RACE. TCRdb records NextSeq 500 as the sequencer. The public sequencing data were trimmed at Q25 with fastp and processed into clonotypes with MiXCR by TCRdb, which kept only in-frame beta chains. Rows merge per CDR3 protein into single entries with the most common DNA and genes. In all, the sample holds tens of thousands of distinct CDR3 sequences, and 9.3% of those were seen once. Around 4.3% of the sample comes from the top ten. The source was whole blood, collected in connection with sensitization to the hapten diphenylcyclopropenone (DPC). The receptors were sampled from a woman aged 45-65 years with alopecia areata. Some clones in this sample may be carry-over from other donors' samples.

This clonotype has a count of ten or more. V usage is TRBV29-1 and J usage is TRBJ1-2, with D uncertain. Per the germline V gene, CDR1 is SQVTM and CDR2 is ANQGSEA. This CDR3 contains 13 residues. With 4 bases removed from V and 4 bases from J, the gap between germline ends came to 13 bases. The CDR3 region has the DNA TGCAGCGTTGGTCATGACACCCTCTATGGCTACACCTTC. It specifies CSVGHDTLYGYTF.

This clonotype was seen many times. V is TRBV5-1 and J is TRBJ1-5; D remains ambiguous. This CDR3 has 16 amino acids. V lost 1 base and J 0 bases, leaving 11 bases between the germline ends. The germline CDR1 and CDR2 sequences are SGHRS and YFSETQ. In DNA form, the CDR3 reads TGCGCCAGCAGCTTGCACGGAATTGATAGCAATCAGCCCCAGCATTTT. Its translation is CASSLHGIDSNQPQHF. Variable domain in full (rest from reference TRBV5-1 and TRBJ1-5): KAGVTQTPRYLIKTRGQQVTLSCSPISGHRSVSWYQQTPGQGLQFLFEYFSETQRNKGNFPGRFSGRQFSNSRSEMNVSTLELGDSALYLCASSLHGIDSNQPQHFGDGTRLSIL.

This clonotype was counted ten times or more. The chain links TRBV11-3 to TRBJ1-6; 7 bases match TRBD1. The CDR3 extends over 14 amino acids. Unmatched junction bases numbered 3, after V lost 4 bases and J lost 6 bases. Germline lookup yields CDR1 SGHNT and CDR2 YENEEA. CDR3 amino acids: CASSSGTVNSPLHF. The CDR3 DNA reads as TGTGCCAGCAGCTCCGGGACAGTTAATTCACCCCTCCACTTT.

In its sample, this clonotype was seen many times. The rearrangement uses TRBV5-6 and TRBJ2-3, with TRBD2 matching over 10 bases. There are 18 residues in the CDR3. The germline V gene encodes CDR1 SGHDT and CDR2 YYEEEE. The J segment lost 6 bases and the V segment lost 1 base, leaving 14 bases of the junction unmatched. CDR3 DNA sequence: TGTGCCAGCAGCTTGATGTACAGCGGGAGGGCCGTCTGGGATACGCAGTATTTT. The encoded protein is CASSLMYSGRAVWDTQYF.